This T cell receptor beta chain appears in the sequencing data of a study of cytomegalovirus exposure and HLA in healthy donors. Study outcomes and limitations: The study put 150 to 200 TCR beta chains on its list as cytomegalovirus-associated. Earlier analysis yielded a pattern in which most TCR beta V segments were productive about 87% or about 30% of the time.

The PCR was carried out with 60 Vbeta primers and 13 Jbeta primers. Sequencing was performed with immunoSEQ multiplex PCR; in TCRdb, only in-frame clones are kept and a portion is missing. Of 100,000 to 150,000 clones listed, around three quarters are singletons. The CDR3 spans 15 residues. Germline V lookup: CDR1 SSHAT, CDR2 FNYEAQ (reference sequence). With 5 bases removed from V and 1 base from J, the gap between germline ends came to 15 bases. To note about this clone: What it recognizes is unknown.

The sequencing sample was made of PBMCs. The rearrangement links TRBV7-7 to TRBJ2-7, with D perhaps matching TRBD1 (6 bases). The receptor was derived from a male donor in good health and CMV-seropositive. DNA for the CDR3: TGTGCCAGCAGCCGTGGGGCAGGGGCGTCCTACGAGCAGTACTTC. Translated: CASSRGAGASYEQYF.